A selection of T cell receptor beta chains follows, all from one sample in a study of CD8 T cells in Susac syndrome. TCRdb reprocessed the immunoSEQ multiplex PCR reads with MiXCR, giving one entry per CDR3 protein. The repertoire includes some 150,000 distinct CDR3 sequences, roughly 94% of them detected once, and around 0.21% sits in the top ten. The specimen was CD8+ T cells from PBMCs. All receptors come from a human donor with multiple sclerosis. Each CDR3 is given with its conserved first and last residue. D genes are given only for firm matches. Where a row states a size, it is once, few, many or the class of an expanded clone; other rows omit it.

DNA: TGCAGTGCTAGAGTCCTAGCGGGGGCTAGCTCCTACGAGCAGTACTTC
CDR3: CSARVLAGASSYEQYF
V: TRBV20-1
size: NA
length: 16
D: TRBD2
J: TRBJ2-7

DNA: TGCAGTGCTAGGGAAACAGAACCGGGCTATGGCTACACCTTC
CDR3: CSARETEPGYGYTF
V: TRBV20-1
size: NA
length: 14
D: NA
J: TRBJ1-2

DNA: TGTGCCAGCAGCTACACAGGTTTCTCCTACGAGCAGTACTTC
CDR3: CASSYTGFSYEQYF
V: TRBV28
size: NA
length: 14
D: NA
J: TRBJ2-7

DNA: TGCAGTGCTAGTGAGGGTGGCGGCTACACCTTC
CDR3: CSASEGGGYTF
V: TRBV20-1
size: NA
length: 11
D: NA
J: TRBJ1-2

DNA: TGTGCCTGGATGAGCAATGAGCAGTTCTTC
CDR3: CAWMSNEQFF
V: TRBV30
size: NA
length: 10
D: NA
J: TRBJ2-1

DNA: TGTGCCAGCAGTCAGCCCTCGTCTGAAGCTTTCTTT
CDR3: CASSQPSSEAFF
V: TRBV9
size: once
length: 12
D: NA
J: TRBJ1-1

DNA: TGTGCCAGCAGTTTAATCAGGAACACTGAAGCTTTCTTT
CDR3: CASSLIRNTEAFF
V: TRBV27
size: NA
length: 13
D: NA
J: TRBJ1-1

DNA: TGTGCCAGCAGCGTCCAGGGCAATCCCACAGATACGCAGTATTTT
CDR3: CASSVQGNPTDTQYF
V: TRBV9
size: NA
length: 15
D: NA
J: TRBJ2-3

DNA: TGTGCCAGCAGCCCCTCCTCAGGGGCGCGACTCAATTCACCCCTCCACTTT
CDR3: CASSPSSGARLNSPLHF
V: TRBV12-3/TRBV12-4
size: NA
length: 17
D: NA
J: TRBJ1-6

DNA: TGCGCCAGCAGCGGAACAGGGGGCCTGTTTTTCGAGACCCAGTACTTC
CDR3: CASSGTGGLFFETQYF
V: TRBV4-1
size: NA
length: 16
D: TRBD1
J: TRBJ2-5

DNA: TGTGCCAGCACCTTATTGAACACTGAAGCTTTCTTT
CDR3: CASTLLNTEAFF
V: TRBV7-9
size: NA
length: 12
D: NA
J: TRBJ1-1

DNA: TGCGCCAGCAGCCAAGAGACTAGCGGCTTCACAGATACGCAGTATTTT
CDR3: CASSQETSGFTDTQYF
V: TRBV4-3
size: NA
length: 16
D: TRBD2
J: TRBJ2-3

DNA: TGTGCCAGCAGCACAAGGCCGTACCAAGAGACCCAGTACTTC
CDR3: CASSTRPYQETQYF
V: TRBV7-6
size: NA
length: 14
D: NA
J: TRBJ2-5

DNA: TGTGCCAGCTCACGGACAGGGGGCTTCTCCTACAATGAGCAGTTCTTC
CDR3: CASSRTGGFSYNEQFF
V: TRBV18
size: NA
length: 16
D: TRBD1
J: TRBJ2-1

DNA: TGTGCTAGTGGTTTGCCGGGGACAGGCGATTTCTATGGCTACACCTTC
CDR3: CASGLPGTGDFYGYTF
V: TRBV12-5
size: NA
length: 16
D: TRBD1
J: TRBJ1-2

DNA: TGTGCCAGCAGTAAATCAGTATCTCAAGGCTACACCTTC
CDR3: CASSKSVSQGYTF
V: TRBV2
size: NA
length: 13
D: NA
J: TRBJ1-2

DNA: TGTGCCAGCAGCCGACTAAGACACCGGCCTAACACTGAAGCTTTCTTT
CDR3: CASSRLRHRPNTEAFF
V: TRBV14
size: NA
length: 16
D: NA
J: TRBJ1-1

DNA: TGTGCCAGCAGCGTTGGGAAAAATGAGCAGTTCTTC
CDR3: CASSVGKNEQFF
V: TRBV9
size: NA
length: 12
D: NA
J: TRBJ2-1

DNA: TGTGCCAGCAGCTCCCGGTCCGGGCAGCCCCAGCATTTT
CDR3: CASSSRSGQPQHF
V: TRBV7-6
size: NA
length: 13
D: NA
J: TRBJ1-5

DNA: TGTGCCAGCAGTCCCGGGACAGGGTACACTGAAGCTTTCTTT
CDR3: CASSPGTGYTEAFF
V: TRBV5-6
size: NA
length: 14
D: TRBD1
J: TRBJ1-1

DNA: TGTGCCAGCAGTGGGGGAGATACGCAGTATTTT
CDR3: CASSGGDTQYF
V: TRBV25-1
size: NA
length: 11
D: NA
J: TRBJ2-3

DNA: TGTGCCAGCAGCCGTGATGGTTCTGCCCAGCATTTT
CDR3: CASSRDGSAQHF
V: TRBV7-9
size: NA
length: 12
D: NA
J: TRBJ1-5

DNA: TGTGCCAGCAGTTTACGCGTGGGCTACGAGCAGTACTTC
CDR3: CASSLRVGYEQYF
V: TRBV27
size: NA
length: 13
D: NA
J: TRBJ2-7

DNA: TGTGCCAGCAGGCAGGGACAGGGCGCTTCGGGCACGCAGTATTTT
CDR3: CASRQGQGASGTQYF
V: TRBV9
size: NA
length: 15
D: TRBD1
J: TRBJ2-3

DNA: TGTGCCAGCAGTATGACACAGACTCAAGAGACCCAGTACTTC
CDR3: CASSMTQTQETQYF
V: TRBV12-3/TRBV12-4
size: NA
length: 14
D: NA
J: TRBJ2-5

DNA: TGCAGCGTTGAAGCGGGGAGGACTGAAGCTTTCTTT
CDR3: CSVEAGRTEAFF
V: TRBV29-1
size: NA
length: 12
D: NA
J: TRBJ1-1

DNA: TGTGCCAGCAGCTTCGGACAGAATTATAATTCACCCCTCCACTTT
CDR3: CASSFGQNYNSPLHF
V: TRBV13
size: NA
length: 15
D: NA
J: TRBJ1-6